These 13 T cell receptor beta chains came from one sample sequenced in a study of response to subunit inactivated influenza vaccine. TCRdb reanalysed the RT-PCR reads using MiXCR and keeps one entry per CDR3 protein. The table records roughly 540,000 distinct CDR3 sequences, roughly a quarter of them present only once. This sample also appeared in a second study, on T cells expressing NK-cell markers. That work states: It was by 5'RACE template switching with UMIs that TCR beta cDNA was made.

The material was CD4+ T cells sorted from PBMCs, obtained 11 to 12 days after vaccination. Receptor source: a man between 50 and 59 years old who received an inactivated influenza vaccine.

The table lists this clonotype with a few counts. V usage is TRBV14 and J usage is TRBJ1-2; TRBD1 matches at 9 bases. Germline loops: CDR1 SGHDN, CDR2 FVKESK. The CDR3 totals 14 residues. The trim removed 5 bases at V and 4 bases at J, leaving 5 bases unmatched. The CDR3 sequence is CASSVGTGPYGYTF. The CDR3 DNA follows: TGTGCCAGCAGCGTTGGGACAGGGCCCTATGGCTACACCTTC.

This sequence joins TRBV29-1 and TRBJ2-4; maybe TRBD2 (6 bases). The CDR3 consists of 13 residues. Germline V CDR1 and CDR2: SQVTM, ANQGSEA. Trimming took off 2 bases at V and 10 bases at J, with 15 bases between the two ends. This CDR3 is CSVEPTAGSIQYF. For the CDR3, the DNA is TGCAGCGTTGAACCGACGGCGGGGAGTATTCAGTACTTC.

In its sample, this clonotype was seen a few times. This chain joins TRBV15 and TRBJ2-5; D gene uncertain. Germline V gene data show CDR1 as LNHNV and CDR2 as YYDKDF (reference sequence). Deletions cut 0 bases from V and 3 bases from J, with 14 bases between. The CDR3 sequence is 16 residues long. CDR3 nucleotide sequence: TGTGCCACCAGCAGAGATAAGCGTCCCAAAAAAGAGACCCAGTACTTC. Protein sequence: CATSRDKRPKKETQYF.

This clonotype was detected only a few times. Here the CDR3 DNA reads TGTGCCAGCAGCCCCCAGTCGTACACCGGGGAGCTGTTTTTT. Its translation is CASSPQSYTGELFF. The chain recombines TRBV11-2 with TRBJ2-2; D call uncertain. V lost 5 bases to trimming and J lost 3 bases, with 10 bases between them. Germline assignment: CDR1 SGHAT and CDR2 FQNNGV. CDR3 length: 14 amino acids.

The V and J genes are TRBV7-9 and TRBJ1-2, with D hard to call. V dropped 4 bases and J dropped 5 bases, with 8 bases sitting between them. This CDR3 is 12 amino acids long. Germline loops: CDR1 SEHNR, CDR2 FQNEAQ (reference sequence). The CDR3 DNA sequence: TGTGCCAGCAGCTCGGACCAATATGGCTACACCTTC. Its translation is CASSSDQYGYTF.

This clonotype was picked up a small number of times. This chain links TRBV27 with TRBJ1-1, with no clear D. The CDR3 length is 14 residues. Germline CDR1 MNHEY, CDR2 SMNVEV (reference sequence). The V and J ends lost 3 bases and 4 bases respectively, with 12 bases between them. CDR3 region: CASSFRERGTEAFF. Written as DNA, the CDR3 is TGTGCCAGCAGTTTTCGGGAGCGGGGCACTGAAGCTTTCTTT.

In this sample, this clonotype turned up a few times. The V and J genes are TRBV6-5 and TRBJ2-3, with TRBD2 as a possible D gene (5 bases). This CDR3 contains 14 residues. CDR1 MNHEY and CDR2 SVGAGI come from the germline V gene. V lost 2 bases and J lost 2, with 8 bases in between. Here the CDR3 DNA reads TGTGCCAGCAGTTACCGGGGAGACACAGATACGCAGTATTTT. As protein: CASSYRGDTDTQYF.

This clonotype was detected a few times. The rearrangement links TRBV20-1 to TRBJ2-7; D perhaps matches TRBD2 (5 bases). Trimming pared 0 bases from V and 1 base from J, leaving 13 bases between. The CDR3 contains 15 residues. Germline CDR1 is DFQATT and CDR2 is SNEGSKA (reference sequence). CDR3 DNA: TGCAGTGCTAGAGATTACCGGGGAAGGTCCTACGAGCAGTACTTC. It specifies CSARDYRGRSYEQYF.

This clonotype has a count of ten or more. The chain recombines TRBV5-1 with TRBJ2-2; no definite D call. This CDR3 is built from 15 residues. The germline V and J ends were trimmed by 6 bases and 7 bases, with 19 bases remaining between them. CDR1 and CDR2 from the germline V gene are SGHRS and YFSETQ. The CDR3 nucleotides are TGCGCCAGCACGCCCGGGTCCCAATCCGGCGGGGAGCTGTTTTTT. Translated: CASTPGSQSGGELFF.

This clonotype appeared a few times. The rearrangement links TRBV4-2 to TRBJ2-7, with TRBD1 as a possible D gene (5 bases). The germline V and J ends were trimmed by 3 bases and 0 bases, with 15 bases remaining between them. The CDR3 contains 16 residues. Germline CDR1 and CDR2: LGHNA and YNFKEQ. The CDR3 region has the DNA TGTGCCAGCAGCCAGGACATTCGGGCGTACTCCTACGAGCAGTACTTC. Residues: CASSQDIRAYSYEQYF.

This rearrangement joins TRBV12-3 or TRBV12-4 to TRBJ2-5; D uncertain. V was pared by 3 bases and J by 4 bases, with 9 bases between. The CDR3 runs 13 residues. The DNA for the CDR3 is TGTGCCAGCAGTTTTGGGCTTCGAGAGACCCAGTACTTC. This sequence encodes CASSFGLRETQYF.

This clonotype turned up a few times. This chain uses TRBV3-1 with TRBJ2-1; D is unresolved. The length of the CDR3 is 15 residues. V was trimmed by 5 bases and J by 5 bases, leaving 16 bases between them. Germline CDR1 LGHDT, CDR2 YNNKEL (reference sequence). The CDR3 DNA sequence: TGTGCCAGCAGCTCCGGAGCTTGGTCTGACAATGAGCAGTTCTTC. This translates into CASSSGAWSDNEQFF.

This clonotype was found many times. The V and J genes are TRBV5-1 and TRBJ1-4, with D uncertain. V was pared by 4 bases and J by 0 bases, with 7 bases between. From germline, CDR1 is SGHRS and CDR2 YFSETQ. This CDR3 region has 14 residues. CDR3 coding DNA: TGCGCCAGCAGCCTGACTGCAACTAATGAAAAACTGTTTTTT. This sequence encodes CASSLTATNEKLFF. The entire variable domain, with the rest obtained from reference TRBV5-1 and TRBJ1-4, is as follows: KAGVTQTPRYLIKTRGQQVTLSCSPISGHRSVSWYQQTPGQGLQFLFEYFSETQRNKGNFPGRFSGRQFSNSRSEMNVSTLELGDSALYLCASSLTATNEKLFFGSGTQLSVL.